This is a list of T cell receptor beta chains from one sample in a study of OX40 agonist ivuxolimab in advanced cancers. Measured with immunoSEQ multiplex PCR; TCRdb has only the in-frame clones, and not every one. The sample lists tens of thousands of clones, over 75% seen once, with approximately 4.5% in the top ten. Sample: CD4+ or CD8+ T cells sorted from blood, taken in a trial of the OX40 agonist ivuxolimab. The receptors derive from an adult with an advanced solid tumor such as melanoma, head and neck, liver or kidney cancer. Both conserved end residues are part of each CDR3. Each record gives: J gene, clone size, V gene, D gene, CDR3 protein, CDR3 DNA. D genes are given only for firm matches. Size is stated for part of the rows, as once, few or many counts, or as a class when the clone is expanded.

TRBJ2-5	.	TRBV28	TRBD1	CASSGRQGRETQYF	TGTGCCAGCAGTGGCCGACAGGGGAGGGAGACCCAGTACTTC
TRBJ2-5	once	TRBV7-9	.	CASSLSGEETQYF	TGTGCCAGCAGCTTAAGCGGAGAAGAGACCCAGTACTTC
TRBJ2-3	.	TRBV2	.	CASRAHKAGWDPDTQYF	TGTGCCAGCAGGGCTCATAAGGCAGGGTGGGACCCAGATACGCAGTATTTT
TRBJ1-4	.	TRBV28	TRBD1	CASSLGQAANEKLFF	TGTGCCAGCAGCCTAGGACAGGCGGCTAATGAAAAACTGTTTTTT
TRBJ2-2	.	TRBV11-3	.	CASSSLGAGELFF	TGTGCCAGCAGCTCTCTGGGGGCCGGGGAGCTGTTTTTT
TRBJ2-5	.	TRBV11-2	.	CASSLGETQYF	TGTGCCAGCAGCTTGGGAGAGACCCAGTACTTC
TRBJ2-2	.	TRBV9	TRBD2	CASSTQAGGPIGELFF	TGTGCCAGCAGCACCCAAGCGGGGGGGCCAATCGGGGAGCTGTTTTTT
TRBJ2-3	.	TRBV10-1	.	CASSDPSSTDTQYF	TGCGCCAGCAGTGATCCGTCTAGCACAGATACGCAGTATTTT
TRBJ2-2	.	TRBV19	TRBD1	CASRVEGALGELFF	TGTGCCAGTAGGGTCGAGGGGGCTCTAGGGGAGCTGTTTTTT
TRBJ1-1	.	TRBV7-8	TRBD1	CASSRDRRFRPEAFF	TGTGCCAGTTCCCGGGACAGGAGGTTCCGGCCTGAAGCTTTCTTT
TRBJ2-3	.	TRBV6-1	TRBD2	CASSDGSGGGPDTQYF	TGTGCCAGCAGTGATGGGAGCGGGGGGGGCCCAGATACGCAGTATTTT
TRBJ1-4	.	TRBV27	.	CASRPGGQEKLFF	TGTGCCAGCAGGCCGGGAGGCCAGGAAAAACTGTTTTTT
TRBJ2-1	.	TRBV15	.	CATSRDSQGGVREFF	TGTGCCACCAGCAGAGATTCTCAGGGGGGTGTGAGGGAGTTCTTC
TRBJ1-5	.	TRBV28	.	CASRPGLFNQPQHF	TGTGCCAGCAGGCCAGGGCTCTTTAATCAGCCCCAGCATTTT
TRBJ2-5	.	TRBV7-3	.	CASSLGGPGSGQETQYF	TGTGCCAGCAGCTTAGGGGGACCAGGGTCAGGACAAGAGACCCAGTACTTC
TRBJ1-4	once	TRBV15	.	CATSMDGTANEKLFF	TGTGCCACCAGCATGGACGGCACGGCTAATGAAAAACTGTTTTTT
TRBJ1-3	.	TRBV11-2	.	CASSLAGNTIYF	TGTGCCAGCAGCTTAGCTGGAAACACCATATATTTT
TRBJ2-1	.	TRBV6-6	.	CASRGDYNEQFF	TGTGCCAGCAGGGGGGACTACAATGAGCAGTTCTTC
TRBJ2-5	.	TRBV7-3	.	CASSLTGRRNQETQYF	TGTGCCAGCAGCTTAACGGGGAGGCGGAACCAAGAGACCCAGTACTTC
TRBJ1-1	.	TRBV6-1	TRBD1	CASNPRTGGTEAFF	TGTGCCAGCAACCCCCGGACAGGGGGCACTGAAGCTTTCTTT
TRBJ1-2	.	TRBV5-1	.	CASSLASFDRGYTF	TGCGCCAGCAGCTTGGCCTCCTTCGACCGTGGCTACACCTTC
TRBJ1-5	few	TRBV28	.	CASSSGVRPQHF	TGTGCCAGCAGTTCCGGGGTCCGGCCCCAGCATTTT
TRBJ2-5	.	TRBV7-9	TRBD2	CASSLPRGSGRAVETQYF	TGTGCCAGCAGCCTACCCCGGGGTAGCGGGAGGGCCGTAGAGACCCAGTACTTC
TRBJ2-3	.	TRBV13	.	CASSPWRGDTQYF	TGTGCCAGCAGCCCCTGGAGAGGAGATACGCAGTATTTT
TRBJ1-2	.	TRBV19	.	CASSIARVKDGYTF	TGTGCCAGTAGTATAGCCAGGGTAAAGGATGGCTACACCTTC
TRBJ2-2	.	TRBV5-4	.	CASSLDTGELFF	TGTGCCAGCAGCTTGGACACCGGGGAGCTGTTTTTT
TRBJ2-1	.	TRBV15	TRBD2	CATSRRTSGGQGYNEQFF	TGTGCCACCAGCCGTCGAACTAGCGGGGGACAAGGGTACAATGAGCAGTTCTTC
TRBJ1-4	.	TRBV6-1	.	CASSSTGATNEKLFF	TGTGCCAGCAGTTCCACAGGAGCAACTAATGAAAAACTGTTTTTT
TRBJ1-6	.	TRBV28	TRBD1	CASSLLQGASYNSPLHF	TGTGCCAGCAGTTTACTACAGGGGGCTTCCTATAATTCACCCCTCCACTTT
TRBJ2-7	.	TRBV7-9	TRBD2	CASSPTSGRTYEQYF	TGTGCCAGCAGCCCTACTAGCGGGAGGACCTACGAGCAGTACTTC
TRBJ2-1	once	TRBV11-3	TRBD2	CASSSGLLGTSGSSEQFF	TGTGCCAGCAGCTCAGGATTACTCGGGACTAGCGGGAGCTCTGAGCAGTTCTTC
TRBJ2-3	once	TRBV18	.	CASSPGRQYTDTQYF	TGTGCCAGCTCACCCGGCCGACAGTACACAGATACGCAGTATTTT
TRBJ2-3	.	TRBV15	TRBD1	CATSRPSGTATDTQYF	TGTGCCACCAGCAGGCCTTCGGGGACAGCCACAGATACGCAGTATTTT
TRBJ1-1	.	TRBV6-1	.	CASSEAPGDTEAFF	TGTGCCAGCAGTGAAGCCCCAGGGGACACTGAAGCTTTCTTT
TRBJ2-3	.	TRBV7-8	TRBD2	CASSPGLAGGPPQYF	TGTGCCAGCAGCCCCGGACTAGCGGGGGGGCCCCCTCAGTATTTT
TRBJ2-1	.	TRBV5-4	TRBD2	CASSLPGLGNNEQFF	TGTGCCAGCAGCTTACCGGGACTAGGGAACAATGAGCAGTTCTTC
TRBJ2-4	.	TRBV13	.	CASSLGGTVAKNIQYF	TGTGCCAGCAGCTTAGGTGGCACCGTAGCCAAAAACATTCAGTACTTC
TRBJ1-1	.	TRBV19	.	CASRKKDRNTEAFF	TGTGCCAGTAGGAAAAAGGATCGGAACACTGAAGCTTTCTTT
TRBJ2-1	.	TRBV5-4	TRBD2	CASSQGTSGRARNEQFF	TGTGCCAGCAGCCAGGGGACTAGCGGGAGGGCGAGGAATGAGCAGTTCTTC
TRBJ2-7	.	TRBV28	TRBD1	CASSSARTGVLYEQYF	TGTGCCAGCAGTTCCGCCCGGACAGGCGTATTGTACGAGCAGTACTTC
TRBJ1-1	.	TRBV11-2	.	CASSPPRLVRTEAFF	TGTGCCAGCAGCCCCCCCCGACTAGTGCGCACTGAAGCTTTCTTT
TRBJ1-1	.	TRBV5-5	.	CASSFRTGNTEAFF	TGTGCCAGCAGCTTCCGTACGGGGAACACTGAAGCTTTCTTT
TRBJ2-5	.	TRBV2	.	CASSMNSEETQYF	TGTGCCAGCAGCATGAACAGTGAAGAGACCCAGTACTTC
TRBJ1-5	.	TRBV4-3	.	CASSQTDNQPQHF	TGCGCCAGCAGCCAGACAGACAATCAGCCCCAGCATTTT
TRBJ1-6	.	TRBV6-6	.	CASYPAGGSNSPLRF	TGTGCCAGCTACCCAGCGGGGGGGAGTAATTCACCCCTCCGCTTT
TRBJ2-7	.	TRBV2	.	CASSLQGQATGEQYF	TGTGCCAGCAGTCTACAGGGCCAGGCTACGGGCGAGCAGTACTTC
TRBJ2-3	.	TRBV14	TRBD1	CASSPWTGGITDTQYF	TGTGCCAGCAGCCCTTGGACAGGGGGCATCACAGATACGCAGTATTTT
TRBJ2-3	.	TRBV13	.	CASSSSGGASTDTQYF	TGTGCCAGCAGCTCCTCAGGGGGGGCTAGCACAGATACGCAGTATTTT